This TCR beta chain derives from a study of blood T cell repertoires in COVID-19. Study as a whole: Sample material is recorded as cDNA or gDNA derived from T cells, B-cell-depleted T cells, or PBMCs.

As processed by the authors: Quantification of nucleated cells was approximated via reference gene primer amplification. This table comes from immunoSEQ multiplex PCR, and its TCRdb copy is limited to in-frame clones, with some not included. Clone size and V and J calls were adopted from that table, with D and trimming inferred from the DNA. The data show approximately 81,000 clones, 80% to 90% seen once. The study drew participants aged about 18 to 95 years from around 24 US areas. Allocation to cohorts depended on clinical history reported by the participants. Germline trimming cut 5 bases from V and 3 bases from J; bases unmatched to any gene: 13. Germline V lookup: CDR1 MNHEY, CDR2 SMNVEV (reference sequence). The CDR3 is 17 amino acids.

The TCR originated in a woman between 50 and 59 years old with acute COVID-19. The chain combines TRBV27 with TRBJ2-7; TRBD2 agrees at 10 bases. Sequenced input: PBMCs or T cells enriched from blood (not recorded which). The chain's CDR3 is CASSQTTGTSVYYEQYF. The DNA of the CDR3 is TGTGCCAGCAGTCAAACGACCGGGACTAGCGTTTACTACGAGCAGTACTTC.